The clone carrying this T cell receptor beta chain was seen at least ten times. Antigen unknown. This sample's TCRbeta library carried unique molecular identifier barcodes. Each CDR3 protein is one row after TCRdb ran MiXCR on the PCR reads. In the table there are roughly 280,000 distinct CDR3 sequences, roughly 11% of which are singletons. This sample was taken from a study of T-cell reconstitution after alpha-beta-depleted transplantation in children. Study results and limitations: The main origin of T-cell counts and diversity one year after transplant was newly produced T cells. TCRbeta diversity was high at day 60 in some patients (a result of surviving recipient T cells and thymic progenitors).

The sample here was peripheral blood, taken 180 days after TCRalphabeta/CD19-depleted stem cell transplant. The clonotype originates from a male patient aged 2-15 years who had a stem cell transplant for chronic granulomatous disease, so the T cells may come from the graft donor.

The CDR3 nucleotides read TGCGCCAGCAGCACGCCCCTTAGGGGAGAGACCCAGTACTTC. Amino acids: CASSTPLRGETQYF. The chain joins TRBV5-1 to TRBJ2-5, with a tentative D call TRBD1 (5 bases). Germline-derived CDR1 and CDR2 are SGHRS and YFSETQ. This CDR3 has 14 amino acids. Trimming pared 4 bases from V and 4 bases from J, leaving 14 bases between. The full variable domain, rest sourced from reference TRBV5-1 and TRBJ2-5, is KAGVTQTPRYLIKTRGQQVTLSCSPISGHRSVSWYQQTPGQGLQFLFEYFSETQRNKGNFPGRFSGRQFSNSRSEMNVSTLELGDSALYLCASSTPLRGETQYFGPGTRLLVL.